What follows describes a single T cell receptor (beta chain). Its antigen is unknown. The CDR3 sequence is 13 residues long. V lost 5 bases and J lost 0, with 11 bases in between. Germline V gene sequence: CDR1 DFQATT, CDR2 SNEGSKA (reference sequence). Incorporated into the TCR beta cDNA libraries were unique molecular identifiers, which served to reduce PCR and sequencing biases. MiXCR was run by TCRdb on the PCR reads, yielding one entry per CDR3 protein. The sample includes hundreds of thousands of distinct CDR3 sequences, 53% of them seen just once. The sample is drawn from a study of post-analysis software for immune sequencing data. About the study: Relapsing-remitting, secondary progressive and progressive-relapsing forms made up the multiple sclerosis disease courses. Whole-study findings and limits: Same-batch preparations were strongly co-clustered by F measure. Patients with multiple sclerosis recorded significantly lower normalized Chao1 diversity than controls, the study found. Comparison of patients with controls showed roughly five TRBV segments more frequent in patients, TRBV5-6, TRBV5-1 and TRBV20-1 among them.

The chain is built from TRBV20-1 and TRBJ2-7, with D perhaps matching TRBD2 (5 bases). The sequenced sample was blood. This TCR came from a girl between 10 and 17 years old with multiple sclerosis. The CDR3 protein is CSAPRRGSYEQYF. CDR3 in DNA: TGCAGTGCTCCTCGACGGGGCTCCTACGAGCAGTACTTC.